The clone carrying this T cell receptor (beta chain) was detected only once. Its antigen is unidentified. The length of the CDR3 is 16 residues. V was trimmed by 4 bases and J by 4 bases, leaving 16 bases between them. Germline V gene lookup returns CDR1 MNHNS and CDR2 SASEGT. These data belong to a study of CD4+ T cells in melanoma. Study results and caveats: A reported correlation linked neoantigen-specific CD4+ T cells to CD8+, macrophage and B cell function.

Measured with immunoSEQ multiplex PCR; TCRdb has only the in-frame clones, and not every one. The data show 50,000 to 60,000 clones, with over 60% seen just once and about 5% held by the top ten. This chain uses TRBV6-1 with TRBJ2-2; D gene ambiguous. Sequencing used tumor tissue. This receptor was taken from a human donor with melanoma. The CDR3 bases are TGTGCCAGCAGTGCCCCCGGCCCCCCGGGCACCGGGGAGCTGTTTTTT. Encoded protein: CASSAPGPPGTGELFF.